This T cell receptor (beta chain) was sequenced in a study of T cell repertoires in cytomegalovirus infection. Concerning this clonotype itself: The antigen is unknown.

The V end was cut by 3 bases, the J end by 10 bases, with 17 bases between. This CDR3 comprises 14 residues. CDR1 is SGDLS and CDR2 is YYNGEE in the germline V gene. TCRdb re-derived calls from the reads in MiXCR, one entry per CDR3 protein. The sample includes about 400,000 distinct CDR3 sequences, about a third of them seen just once. This receptor was identified in a human donor in good health (CMV status not recorded). Some clones in this sample may be carry-over from other donors' samples. The sequencing used cultured PBMCs, collected from culture after CMV antigen stimulation. The V call is TRBV9, the J call TRBJ2-1; tentatively, D is TRBD2 (6 bases). DNA for the CDR3: TGTGCCAGCAGCGCGCGGGACTTCCCCTTGGAGCAGTTCTTC. Translated, it gives CASSARDFPLEQFF.